Following are 6 T cell receptor beta chains from one sample sequenced in a study of blood T cell repertoires in COVID-19. Produced via immunoSEQ multiplex PCR; TCRdb's table is partial and in-frame only. The sample records some 330,000 clones, 88% being singletons. Sequencing used peripheral blood. Receptor source: a woman aged 50 to 60 with active or convalescent COVID-19.

This clone was picked up one time. The rearrangement joins TRBV6-2 or TRBV6-3 to TRBJ1-5, with a tentative D call TRBD1 (5 bases). The CDR3 consists of 14 residues. V was shortened by 2 bases and J by 6 bases, with 11 bases between the two germline ends. Germline loops: CDR1 MNHEY, CDR2 SVGEGT. The CDR3 DNA reads as TGTGCCAGCAGTTACGGTGGGGGGGGTCAGCCCCAGCATTTT. This codes for CASSYGGGGQPQHF.

The chain recombines TRBV11-2 with TRBJ1-2, with 11 positions matching TRBD1. Germline V gene data show CDR1 as SGHAT and CDR2 as FQNNGV. V shed 4 bases, J shed 7 bases, and the junction held 14 bases outside the gene matches. The CDR3 is 17 amino acids. For the CDR3, the DNA is TGTGCCAGCAGCTCAATCCGGGACAGGGGGACCTGGGGTGGCTACACCTTC. Its protein is CASSSIRDRGTWGGYTF.

V usage is TRBV28 and J usage is TRBJ1-2, with 10 bases aligning to TRBD1. This CDR3 spans 17 amino acids. Germline CDR1 reads MDHEN; CDR2 reads SYDVKM. J was trimmed by 0 bases and V by 6 bases; bases with no gene match: 10. DNA for the CDR3: TGTGCCAGCAGCCCCTGGGACAGGGGAATTACTAACTATGGCTACACCTTC. This gives the protein CASSPWDRGITNYGYTF.

This clone appeared many times. The V and J genes are TRBV3-1 (or the pseudogene TRBV3-2) and TRBJ1-2; 9 bases are a match to TRBD1. Germline values: CDR1 LGHDT, CDR2 YNNKEL (reference sequence). J lost 0 bases, V lost 1 base, and 18 bases had no gene match. This CDR3 contains 21 residues. The CDR3 is CASSQVLSTGGFIWSNYGYTF. CDR3 sequence (DNA): TGTGCCAGCAGCCAAGTCCTTTCGACAGGGGGTTTTATCTGGTCTAACTATGGCTACACCTTC.

The V gene is TRBV30, the J gene TRBJ1-2; 7 positions match TRBD1. With V trimmed by 7 bases and J by 2 bases, 16 bases remained unmatched. The CDR3 consists of 16 residues. Germline assignment: CDR1 GTSNPN and CDR2 SVGIG (reference sequence). This CDR3 is CASPIEGTASNYGYTF. As DNA, the CDR3 is TGTGCCTCCCCAATAGAGGGGACAGCGTCGAACTATGGCTACACCTTC. Full variable domain (remainder filled in from reference TRBV30 and TRBJ1-2): SQTIHQWPATLVQPVGSPLSLECTVEGTSNPNLYWYRQAAGRGLQLLFYSVGIGQISSEVPQNLSASRPQDRQFILSSKKLLLSDSGFYLCASPIEGTASNYGYTFGSGTRLTVV.

This chain connects TRBV5-1 to TRBJ2-3, with 9 nucleotides matching TRBD2. The CDR3 extends over 17 amino acids. The germline V gene encodes CDR1 SGHRS and CDR2 YFSETQ. V shed 2 bases, J shed 0 bases, and the junction held 7 bases outside the gene matches. The CDR3 protein is CASSFFLTSGSTDTQYF. The CDR3 DNA is TGCGCCAGCAGCTTTTTCTTGACTAGCGGTAGCACAGATACGCAGTATTTT.